This TCR beta chain derives from a study of human T cells and chemical hapten exposure. As for time point: patch test 3, about 24 weeks after DPC sensitization. The treatment is: therapeutic diphenylcyclopropenone sensitization with weekly scalp DPC. Blood draws came first, before each patch test. Donors, patients with alopecia ranging from 18 to 70 years old and judged suitable for DPC, provided samples. It was unfractionated whole blood from which total RNA was extracted. The study used a library that attached unique molecular identifiers to individual cDNA molecules. Each CDR3 protein is one row after TCRdb ran MiXCR on the RACE reads. The table includes fewer than 200,000 distinct CDR3 sequences, about a quarter detected once. Germline V CDR1 and CDR2: SGHTA, FQGNSA. Trimming removed 2 bases from V and 4 bases from J, with 8 bases in between. This CDR3 comprises 14 residues.

The J gene is TRBJ1-4, the V gene TRBV7-2, with unresolved D. This specimen consisted of whole blood, obtained in connection with sensitization to the hapten diphenylcyclopropenone (DPC). This TCR was recovered from a woman under 30 with alopecia areata. Some clones in this sample may be carry-over from other donors' samples. The CDR3 coding sequence is TGTGCCAGCAGCTTACGCAGAGATAATGAAAAACTGTTTTTT. Protein: CASSLRRDNEKLFF.